This record looks at one T cell receptor beta chain sequence and its context. Germline V CDR1 and CDR2: DFQATT, SNEGSKA (reference sequence). The CDR3 is 15 residues long. This entry is derived from a study of monozygotic twins with inflammatory bowel disease. TCRdb re-analyzed the 5' RACE reads; it lists each CDR3 protein once, without DNA. Its listing shows fewer than 550,000 distinct CDR3 sequences. This TCR came from a human donor with ulcerative colitis or Crohn's disease, or a healthy co-twin of an affected twin (not recorded which). The gene calls are TRBV20-1 and TRBJ1-5; TCRdb indicates TRBD1, and absent DNA this call remains unverified. The material sequenced was blood. This CDR3 is CSARDRARSNQPQHF.